The rows below give T cell receptor beta chains drawn from one sample of a study of shared clonotypes between healthy human individuals. The assay was immunoSEQ multiplex PCR, and TCRdb's table has in-frame clones only and misses some. The repertoire consists of about 470,000 clones, with roughly 83% occurring once and the leading ten covering over 10%. Sample: PBMCs. The receptors derive from a woman in her 40s in good health. Some clones in this sample may be carry-over from other donors' samples. CDR3s include the opening cysteine and the closing phenylalanine or tryptophan. A D gene is named only where the DNA matches it firmly. A clone size is listed for some rows: how often the clone was seen (once, few, many), or a class if it is expanded.

>-|few|TRBJ1-5|TRBV6-1
TGTGCCAGCAGTGACTGGGACCAGCCCCAGCATTTT
CASSDWDQPQHF
>TRBD2|-|TRBJ2-2|TRBV5-1
TGCGCCAGCAGCTACGGGGGGAGAGACACCGGGGAGCTGTTTTTT
CASSYGGRDTGELFF
>TRBD2|-|TRBJ2-1|TRBV2
TGTGCCAGCAGGCTCGCAGGACTAGCGGGAGGCTCCTACAATGAGCAGTTCTTC
CASRLAGLAGGSYNEQFF
>-|-|TRBJ2-2|TRBV6-5
TGTGCCAGCAGCCGCGGACTCGTCCCCGGGGAGCTGTTTTTT
CASSRGLVPGELFF
>-|-|TRBJ1-4|TRBV5-5
TGTGCCAGCAGCTTTAGGTATTTGAATGATGAAAAACTGTTTTTT
CASSFRYLNDEKLFF
>-|-|TRBJ1-4|TRBV7-2
TGTGCCAGCAGCTTAGCGCTAGGGGCCCGTCGGGGTGGTAATGAAAAACTGTTTTTT
CASSLALGARRGGNEKLFF
>-|-|TRBJ2-7|TRBV27
TGTGCCAGCAGTTTCCGCACGACAGGTCCCCTTCCCTACGAGCAGTACTTC
CASSFRTTGPLPYEQYF
>TRBD2|-|TRBJ2-3|TRBV2
TGTGCCAGCAGTGGGGCTAGCGGGCAGTATTTT
CASSGASGQYF
>TRBD1|many|TRBJ2-7|TRBV30
TGTGCCTGGAGTGTACAGGGGCTAGAATCCTACGAGCAGTACTTC
CAWSVQGLESYEQYF
>-|-|TRBJ2-7|TRBV13
TGTGCCAGCAGCTTAGACGGCAGGTCCTACGAGCAGTACTTC
CASSLDGRSYEQYF
>-|-|TRBJ1-3|TRBV9
TGTGCCAGCAGCGCGGGACACTTCTTCTCTGGAAACACCATATATTTT
CASSAGHFFSGNTIYF
>TRBD2|-|TRBJ2-1|TRBV30
TGTGCCTGGAGAGCTAGCGGGGTCTACAATGAGCAGTTCTTC
CAWRASGVYNEQFF
>-|-|TRBJ2-2|TRBV7-9
TGTGCCAGCAGCTTAGTTAGTGTGGACACCGGGGAGCTGTTTTTT
CASSLVSVDTGELFF
>TRBD1|-|TRBJ1-3|TRBV10-3
TGTGCCATCAGTGAGTCTCCCGGACAGGTGGGAAGAAACACCATATATTTT
CAISESPGQVGRNTIYF
>-|-|TRBJ1-5|TRBV15
TGTGCCACCAGCAGAGATTGGTCGGTCGCTGGTAGCAATCAGCCCCAGCATTTT
CATSRDWSVAGSNQPQHF
>-|few|TRBJ2-5|TRBV7-8
TGTGCCAGCAGCCTCAGCAGCCTCGGGGAGACCCAGTACTTC
CASSLSSLGETQYF
>TRBD2|-|TRBJ2-7|TRBV7-2
TGTGCCAGCAGACCGGGACTAGCGGGAAACTCCTACGAGCAGTACTTC
CASRPGLAGNSYEQYF
>-|-|TRBJ1-2|TRBV28
TGTGCCAGCAGTTTGGTAGGAGCCACCTATGGCTACACCTTC
CASSLVGATYGYTF
>TRBD1|-|TRBJ2-7|TRBV29-1
TGCAGCGTTGAAGTCAGGGGGCGATCCTACGAGCAGTACTTC
CSVEVRGRSYEQYF
>TRBD1|-|TRBJ2-7|TRBV29-1
TGCAGCGTTCGGGACAGGGGAGCCTACGAGCAGTACTTC
CSVRDRGAYEQYF
>TRBD1|-|TRBJ1-5|TRBV27
TGTGCCAGCAGTTTCGCCTTCGACAGGGAGGGCAATCAGCCCCAGCATTTT
CASSFAFDREGNQPQHF
>-|-|TRBJ1-1|TRBV30
TGTGCCTGGAGTGTATCAGGGGACACTGAAGCTTTCTTT
CAWSVSGDTEAFF
>-|-|TRBJ2-5|TRBV19
TGTGCCAGTAGTGTGGGGGGTTCCCACATCACCCAAGAGACCCAGTACTTC
CASSVGGSHITQETQYF
>-|-|TRBJ1-1|TRBV6-5
TGTGCCAGCAGTCAGGGACCCATGGGCACTGAAGCTTTCTTT
CASSQGPMGTEAFF
>-|-|TRBJ1-6|TRBV30
TGTGCCTGGAGGACGGGGTATAATTCACCCCTCCACTTT
CAWRTGYNSPLHF
>-|-|TRBJ2-3|TRBV2
TGTGCCAGCAGGGGCAGAACAGGTACAGATACGCAGTATTTT
CASRGRTGTDTQYF
>-|-|TRBJ1-1|TRBV19
TGTGCCAGTAGACTAATCGGCACTGAAGCTTTCTTT
CASRLIGTEAFF
>TRBD1|many|TRBJ2-7|TRBV18
TGTGCCAGCTCACCCGGGACAGTTTCCTACGAGCAGTACTTC
CASSPGTVSYEQYF
>-|-|TRBJ2-2|TRBV4-3
TGCGCCAGCAGCCAATTGGGGCTAGGAACGCTGTTTTTT
CASSQLGLGTLFF
>TRBD1|-|TRBJ1-5|TRBV29-1
TGCAGCGTGGGACAGAATTTCAATCAGCCCCAGCATTTT
CSVGQNFNQPQHF
>-|-|TRBJ2-7|TRBV28
TGTGCCAGCAGTTTAGCGGGAAAGAGCTCCTACGAGCAGTACTTC
CASSLAGKSSYEQYF
>-|-|TRBJ1-1|TRBV28
TGTGCCAGCAGTTTGGGGACGCTGTTCACTGAAGCTTTCTTT
CASSLGTLFTEAFF
>-|-|TRBJ1-1|TRBV10-3
TGTGCCATCAGTGAGCAGGGGCCGGGGTCTGAAGCTTTCTTT
CAISEQGPGSEAFF
>-|-|TRBJ2-2|TRBV7-8
TGTGCCAGCAGCTTAGGGAGTTACACCGGGGAGCTGTTTTTT
CASSLGSYTGELFF
>TRBD2|-|TRBJ2-1|TRBV4-3
TGCGCCAGCAGCCAAGATGGGGCCGGGAGGGCCTACAATGAGCAGTTCTTC
CASSQDGAGRAYNEQFF
>-|-|TRBJ1-4|TRBV2
TGTGCCAGCATCCTCGGAACACGTAATGAAAAACTGTTTTTT
CASILGTRNEKLFF
>-|-|TRBJ2-7|TRBV5-8
TGTGCCAGCAGCTTCCCCTTCCAGGGCAGCAACGAGCAGTACTTC
CASSFPFQGSNEQYF
>TRBD2|-|TRBJ2-1|TRBV11-1
TGTGCCAGCAGGGGAGGCGGGAGGGCCGGGAATGAGCAGTTCTTC
CASRGGGRAGNEQFF
>TRBD2|-|TRBJ2-3|TRBV9
TGTGCCAGCAGCGTTAGCGGGAGGGGGACAGATACGCAGTATTTT
CASSVSGRGTDTQYF
>TRBD1|many|TRBJ1-2|TRBV7-2
TGTGCCAGCACCATACAGGGGTCGGAGGATGGCTACACCTTC
CASTIQGSEDGYTF
>-|few|TRBJ2-2|TRBV25-1
TGTGCCAGCAGTGTGTATGCAGGTCTACCCGGGGAGCTGTTTTTT
CASSVYAGLPGELFF
>-|many|TRBJ2-7|TRBV6-1
TGTGCCAGCAGTGTTGCCGAGAGCTCCTACGAGCAGTACTTC
CASSVAESSYEQYF
>TRBD1|-|TRBJ1-2|TRBV2
TGTGCCAGCAGTGAAGCGGTTGGACAGGGGAACTATGGCTACACCTTC
CASSEAVGQGNYGYTF
>-|many|TRBJ2-1|TRBV20-1
TGCAGTGCTTCTCTAGGTGAGCAGTTCTTC
CSASLGEQFF
>-|-|TRBJ2-7|TRBV10-3
TGTGCCATCAGTGAGTCAATCAGCTCCTACGAGCAGTACTTC
CAISESISSYEQYF
>TRBD1|-|TRBJ1-3|TRBV18
TGTGCCAGCTCACCAAACCTGAGTATCAGGGGGTCTGGAAACACCATATATTTT
CASSPNLSIRGSGNTIYF
>-|-|TRBJ2-7|TRBV28
TGTGCCAGCAGTTTACCGGGGAGGGGTAGGGACAGGCAGTACTTC
CASSLPGRGRDRQYF
>-|-|TRBJ1-6|TRBV9
TGTGCCAGCAGCTTAACAGGGCAGAATTCACCCCTCCACTTT
CASSLTGQNSPLHF
>-|-|TRBJ2-2|TRBV7-7
TGTGCTAGCAGCTTTGGCAGGAACACCGGGGAGCTGTTTTTT
CASSFGRNTGELFF
>-|-|TRBJ1-3|TRBV9
TGTGCCAGCAGCCCCAAGGGACGGAGCAGAAGAAACACCATATATTTT
CASSPKGRSRRNTIYF